The 22 T cell receptor beta chains presented below share a single source sample, sequenced in a study of blood T cell repertoires in COVID-19. TCRdb's table, derived via immunoSEQ multiplex PCR, lists solely in-frame clones and lacks some. The top ten hold about 0.63% of the sample, which has about 440,000 clones, 90% seen once. Sequencing was performed on PBMCs or T cells enriched from blood (not recorded which). The receptors derive from a young man who had recovered from COVID-19.

With respect to this clone: This same CDR3 is encoded by further DNA sequences in the sample. The V call is TRBV12-3 or TRBV12-4, the J call TRBJ1-2; tentatively, D is TRBD1 (6 bases). V was clipped by 5 bases and J by 2 bases, with 6 bases between them. The CDR3 contains 12 residues. In DNA, the CDR3 is TGTGCCAGCAGTCAGGGGAACTATGGCTACACCTTC. Its protein is CASSQGNYGYTF.

V usage is TRBV28 and J usage is TRBJ1-4; TRBD1 might be the D (5 bases). Between the trimmed V and J ends, which lost 3 bases and 17 bases, there was a span of 19 bases. The germline CDR1 and CDR2 sequences are MDHEN and SYDVKM. This CDR3 spans 13 amino acids. The CDR3 coding sequence is TGTGCCAGCAGTTTTCTTAGGGGTCAGGGAGGTTTTTTT. Translated: CASSFLRGQGGFF. The variable domain in full, completed from reference TRBV28 and TRBJ1-4, reads DVKVTQSSRYLVKRTGEKVFLECVQDMDHENMFWYRQDPGLGLRLIYFSYDVKMKEKGDIPEGYSVSREKKERFSLILESASTNQTSMYLCASSFLRGQGGFFGSGTQLSVL.

The chain recombines TRBV4-1 with TRBJ2-1, with 12 nucleotides matching TRBD2. The CDR3 covers 17 residues. V shed 0 bases and J 7 bases; nucleotides not matched to a gene: 7. In germline, CDR1 is MGHRA, CDR2 YSYEKL. The CDR3 coding sequence is TGCGCCAGCAGCCAAGAGGCTAGCGGGGGGGTAAGGAATGAGCAGTTCTTC. Residues: CASSQEASGGVRNEQFF.

This clone was found a few times. This sequence joins TRBV5-6 and TRBJ1-4; D is undetermined. CDR3 length: 15 amino acids. CDR1 SGHDT and CDR2 YYEEEE come from the germline V gene. V was trimmed by 2 bases and J by 7 bases, leaving 15 bases between them. The CDR3 region has the DNA TGTGCCAGCAGCTTTTTTGCGGGGAAGAGTGAAAAACTGTTTTTT. Residues: CASSFFAGKSEKLFF.

The chain uses TRBV30 and TRBJ1-2, with 8 bases aligning to TRBD1. CDR1 and CDR2 from the germline V gene are GTSNPN and SVGIG (reference sequence). The V segment lost 1 base and the J segment 0 bases; nucleotides outside the gene matches: 10. This CDR3 contains 17 residues. CDR3 DNA: TGTGCCTGGAGTGATGACTCTTGGGACAGGTCTAACTATGGCTACACCTTC. Its protein is CAWSDDSWDRSNYGYTF.

The chain recombines TRBV18 with TRBJ1-3; 9 bases align to TRBD1. Germline lookup yields CDR1 KGHSH and CDR2 LQKENI. The CDR3 runs to 16 residues. V lost 6 bases to trimming and J lost 0 bases; unmatched junction nucleotides: 6. The CDR3 region has the DNA TGTGCCAGCTCTCCCGGGACAGGGACCTCTGGAAACACCATATATTTT. It translates to CASSPGTGTSGNTIYF. The full variable domain, completed using reference TRBV18 and TRBJ1-3, is NAGVMQNPRHLVRRRGQEARLRCSPMKGHSHVYWYRQLPEEGLKFMVYLQKENIIDESGMPKERFSAEFPKEGPSILRIQQVVRGDSAAYFCASSPGTGTSGNTIYFGEGSWLTVV.

The chain is built from TRBV5-4 and TRBJ2-3; 10 nucleotides align to TRBD2. Germline V gene sequence: CDR1 SGHNT, CDR2 YYREEE (reference sequence). The CDR3 has 15 residues. With V trimmed by 4 bases and J by 4 bases, 6 bases remained unmatched. The CDR3 sequence is CASSPSLAGADTQYF. In DNA, the CDR3 is TGTGCCAGCAGCCCGAGCCTAGCGGGGGCAGATACGCAGTATTTT.

The genes are TRBV13 and TRBJ2-1, with TRBD2 identical over 8 bases. The CDR3 extends over 17 amino acids. J gave up 3 bases and V 5 bases, and 12 bases lay outside the gene matches. CDR1 is PRHDT and CDR2 is FYEKMQ in the germline V gene (reference sequence). CDR3 region: CASSPSRERGSYNEQFF. DNA for the CDR3: TGTGCCAGCAGCCCCTCACGGGAGCGGGGGAGCTACAATGAGCAGTTCTTC.

The chain has TRBV3-1 (or the pseudogene TRBV3-2) and TRBJ1-2; TRBD1 might be the D (6 bases). V lost 4 bases to trimming and J lost 8 bases, with 11 bases between them. Germline-derived CDR1 and CDR2 are LGHDT and YNNKEL (reference sequence). CDR3 length: 12 amino acids. This chain's CDR3 is CASSRSTGGYTF. The CDR3 nucleotides read TGTGCCAGCAGCCGGTCTACAGGGGGCTACACCTTC.

V usage is TRBV27 and J usage is TRBJ2-2; D is possibly TRBD2 (5 bases). Germline V lookup: CDR1 MNHEY, CDR2 SMNVEV (reference sequence). Trimming pared 7 bases from V and 1 base from J, leaving 13 bases between. The CDR3 is 15 amino acids. The CDR3, as DNA: TGTGCCAGCATGGTGTGGGAGAAGAACACCGGGGAGCTGTTTTTT. This gives the protein CASMVWEKNTGELFF.

The genes are TRBV6-2 or TRBV6-3 and TRBJ1-3; 8 bases fit TRBD1. The ends lost 0 bases at V and 4 bases at J; junction bases unmatched: 5. The CDR3 totals 16 residues. The germline V gene has CDR1 MNHEY and CDR2 SVGEGT. The CDR3 sequence: CASSYSGTGGGNTIYF. CDR3 nucleotides: TGTGCCAGCAGTTACTCCGGAACAGGGGGAGGAAACACCATATATTTT.

The V and J genes are TRBV7-2 and TRBJ2-4, with D perhaps TRBD1 (6 bases). The CDR3 totals 14 residues. Deletions cut 7 bases from V and 0 bases from J, with 10 bases between. Per the germline V gene, CDR1 is SGHTA and CDR2 is FQGNSA. The DNA of the CDR3 is TGTGCCAGCACCCAGGGGATAGCCAAAAACATTCAGTACTTC. As protein: CASTQGIAKNIQYF.

The rearrangement joins TRBV5-1 to TRBJ1-1; tentative D call: TRBD1 (5 bases). Trimming shortened V by 0 bases and J by 3 bases, and 18 bases separated the two germline ends. This CDR3 region has 17 residues. The germline CDR1 and CDR2 sequences are SGHRS and YFSETQ. The CDR3 spells CASSLASAGPHYTEAFF. CDR3 DNA: TGCGCCAGCAGCTTGGCCTCCGCAGGGCCCCATTACACTGAAGCTTTCTTT.

The chain uses TRBV29-1 and TRBJ1-6; D call uncertain. Trimming stripped 5 bases from V and 11 bases from J, with 13 bases between. The germline V gene encodes CDR1 SQVTM and CDR2 ANQGSEA. The length of the CDR3 is 12 residues. The CDR3 here is CSVREGGAPLHF. In nucleotides, the CDR3 is TGCAGCGTTCGCGAAGGCGGGGCACCCCTCCACTTT.

The CDR3 DNA reads as TGTGCCAGCCAGGGCCCTGGAAACACCATATATTTT. This translates into CASQGPGNTIYF. V is TRBV2 and J is TRBJ1-3; D is perhaps TRBD1 (5 bases). The V gene lost 8 bases and the J gene lost 2 bases, with 7 bases spanning the gap. The CDR3 length is 12 residues. Germline values: CDR1 SNHLY, CDR2 FYNNEI.

The genes are TRBV15 and TRBJ2-7, with D uncertain. The length of the CDR3 is 15 residues. The germline V gene has CDR1 LNHNV and CDR2 YYDKDF (reference sequence). V was trimmed by 0 bases and J by 2 bases, leaving 11 bases between them. The CDR3 reads CATSRDPQFPYEQYF. The CDR3 nucleotides read TGTGCCACCAGCAGAGATCCACAATTCCCCTACGAGCAGTACTTC.

This chain joins TRBV18 and TRBJ1-5, with unresolved D. The CDR3 consists of 17 residues. Germline CDR1 KGHSH, CDR2 LQKENI. With 3 bases removed from V and 2 bases from J, the gap between germline ends came to 17 bases. CDR3 DNA sequence: TGTGCCAGCTCACCCCTCGGGTGGCCTGGCGGCAATCAGCCCCAGCATTTT. Residues: CASSPLGWPGGNQPQHF.

The J gene is TRBJ2-7, the V gene TRBV20-1, with 7 bases aligning to TRBD2. Germline lookup yields CDR1 DFQATT and CDR2 SNEGSKA (reference sequence). With 3 bases clipped from V and 5 bases from J, the junction kept 16 bases outside the gene matches. This CDR3 spans 16 amino acids. The CDR3 DNA is TGCAGTGCTAGTTTAGGCCCCTTTGCGGGAGTAAACGAGCAGTACTTC. The encoded protein is CSASLGPFAGVNEQYF.

The rearrangement uses TRBV4-1 and TRBJ1-4; 7 nucleotides line up with TRBD1. Germline V CDR1 and CDR2: MGHRA, YSYEKL. This CDR3 region has 16 residues. V lost 1 base and J lost 7; bases outside the gene matches: 9. The chain's CDR3 is CASSQVGDRVGEKLFF. The CDR3 coding sequence is TGCGCCAGCAGCCAAGTTGGTGACAGGGTTGGTGAAAAACTGTTTTTT.

This clone was observed once. The gene calls are TRBV28 and TRBJ1-1; 7 bases agree with TRBD1. Germline trimming cut 10 bases from V and 4 bases from J; bases unmatched to any gene: 9. The germline gives CDR1 MDHEN, CDR2 SYDVKM. The CDR3 has 13 amino acids. CDR3 nucleotides: TGTGCCACTAAGACAGGGATGGGCACTGAAGCTTTCTTT. The encoded protein is CATKTGMGTEAFF.

This clone was counted a single time. The chain's CDR3 is CASSPAGGTSNEQFF. The CDR3 DNA follows: TGTGCCAGTAGTCCAGCGGGGGGAACTTCCAATGAGCAGTTCTTC. The chain combines TRBV19 with TRBJ2-1, with 9 positions matching TRBD2. Germline V lookup: CDR1 LNHDA, CDR2 SQIVND (reference sequence). The CDR3 sequence is 15 residues long. V shed 5 bases and J 6 bases; nucleotides not matched to a gene: 8. Looking up the rest from reference TRBV19 and TRBJ2-1 gives the full variable domain: DGGITQSPKYLFRKEGQNVTLSCEQNLNHDAMYWYRQDPGQGLRLIYYSQIVNDFQKGDIAEGYSVSREKKESFPLTVTSAQKNPTAFYLCASSPAGGTSNEQFFGPGTRLTVL.

The CDR3 region is CASSLDTGTDGYTF. Here the CDR3 DNA reads TGTGCCAGCAGCTTAGACACCGGGACAGATGGCTACACCTTC. This chain uses TRBV7-2 with TRBJ1-2, with 7 bases that match TRBD1. CDR1 is SGHTA and CDR2 is FQGNSA in the germline V gene. This CDR3 contains 14 residues. V shed 1 base, J shed 6 bases, and the junction held 5 bases outside the gene matches.